These T cell receptor beta chains were read from a single sample in a study of metastatic and nonmetastatic thyroid tumors. MiXCR re-clonotyped the PCR reads for TCRdb. The data show about 64,000 clones, 16% seen once. Sequences were obtained from blood. The receptors shown here come from a male donor with papillary thyroid cancer or a benign thyroid nodule (not recorded which). Some clones in this sample may be carry-over from other donors' samples. Both conserved end residues are part of each CDR3. Clone size appears in some rows only: once, few, many, or a class for an expanded clone.

J | V | size | CDR3
TRBJ2-7 | TRBV28 | many | CASSLGGYEQYF
TRBJ1-2 | TRBV7-7 | many | CASSCTGALLYGYTF
TRBJ2-1 | TRBV12-3/TRBV12-4 | many | CASSPLTGEDEQFF
TRBJ2-1 | TRBV15 | many | CATSRDPGTDGNEQFF
TRBJ1-2 | TRBV6-1 | many | CASSEPPGNYGYTF
TRBJ1-1 | TRBV2 | many | CASSTEAVNTEAFF
TRBJ1-2 | TRBV7-9 | many | CASSSPGVDGYTF
TRBJ2-7 | TRBV6-4 | many | CASQPRGVGAYEQYF
TRBJ1-5 | TRBV29-1 | few | CSVETCNNQPQHF
TRBJ1-5 | TRBV19 | many | CASSIVGGSGQPQHF
TRBJ2-7 | TRBV6-6 | few | CASSYSSGRARSYEQYF
TRBJ1-2 | TRBV2 | - | CASSRYILSYGYTF
TRBJ1-2 | TRBV30 | - | CAWSELSGHPYGYTF
TRBJ2-6 | TRBV12-3/TRBV12-4 | - | CATSLEGAGANVLTF
TRBJ1-2 | TRBV13 | many | CASSLRGQGGYTF
TRBJ2-7 | TRBV19 | many | CASSIDRAYEQYF
TRBJ2-2 | TRBV24-1 | many | CATSKDIANTGELFF
TRBJ2-5 | TRBV28 | many | CASRGLAEETQYF
TRBJ1-2 | TRBV28 | many | CASSLDWTDGYTF
TRBJ1-6 | TRBV20-1 | - | CSALLPDRANSPLHF
TRBJ2-2 | TRBV6-4 | many | CASSAGDTGELFF
TRBJ2-5 | TRBV6-2/TRBV6-3 | many | CASRERGRVRTQYF
TRBJ1-1 | TRBV19 | many | CAIYDRDKEAFF
TRBJ2-4 | TRBV19 | - | CATGLAGGYWSPNIQYF
TRBJ2-7 | TRBV27 | many | CASSLGPVGEQYF
TRBJ1-4 | TRBV20-1 | many | CSADQQGTNEKLFF
TRBJ2-3 | TRBV12-3/TRBV12-4 | many | CASRVAGGTDTQYF
TRBJ2-3 | TRBV13 | many | CASSSSGRGTDTQYF
TRBJ2-7 | TRBV5-1 | - | CASSLVRGGTEQYF
TRBJ2-1 | TRBV5-4 | many | CASSSHRGQWVEQFF
TRBJ2-7 | TRBV11-2 | many | CASSLVGSQGVYEQYF
TRBJ2-1 | TRBV6-1 | few | CASRLQGSGNNEQFF
TRBJ1-2 | TRBV12-3/TRBV12-4 | many | CASSPRDRRYLANYGYTF